Listed here are 20 T cell receptor beta chains from one sample, sequenced in a study of blood T cell repertoires in COVID-19. Data came from immunoSEQ multiplex PCR; TCRdb stores just in-frame clones and leaves some out. The data show around 240,000 clones, with almost 85% seen just once and around 2% held by the top ten. Specimen: peripheral blood. The source of these receptors is a woman of 80 years or more with acute or convalescent COVID-19.

The chain has TRBV15 and TRBJ2-7; 8 bases align to TRBD1. Germline CDR1 is LNHNV and CDR2 is YYDKDF (reference sequence). V shed 2 bases, J shed 0 bases, and the junction held 9 bases outside the gene matches. This CDR3 comprises 17 residues. In DNA, the CDR3 is TGTGCCACCAGCAGAAACCGGGACAGGCTAATCTCCTACGAGCAGTACTTC. This sequence encodes CATSRNRDRLISYEQYF.

This clone was counted only a few times. This chain joins TRBV28 and TRBJ2-3; D gene unclear. Per the germline V gene, CDR1 is MDHEN and CDR2 is SYDVKM. This CDR3 has 13 amino acids. Trimming shortened V by 1 base and J by 5 bases, and 7 bases separated the two germline ends. CDR3 in amino acids: CASSLSEIDTQYF. Written as DNA, the CDR3 is TGTGCCAGCAGTTTATCGGAGATAGATACGCAGTATTTT. Together with reference TRBV28 and TRBJ2-3, the CDR3 gives the full variable domain: DVKVTQSSRYLVKRTGEKVFLECVQDMDHENMFWYRQDPGLGLRLIYFSYDVKMKEKGDIPEGYSVSREKKERFSLILESASTNQTSMYLCASSLSEIDTQYFGPGTRLTVL.

The chain links TRBV7-3 to TRBJ1-1; no clear D. The CDR3 has 12 amino acids. Germline CDR1 and CDR2: SGHTA and FQGTGA. V dropped 4 bases and J dropped 8 bases, with 11 bases sitting between them. The CDR3 loop reads CASSSRGGEAFF. CDR3 coding DNA: TGTGCCAGCAGCTCCCGGGGAGGCGAAGCTTTCTTT.

This clone was recorded a few times. The V and J genes are TRBV6-1 and TRBJ2-3; the match to TRBD2 covers 11 bases. The CDR3 spans 17 residues. The junction had 9 bases not matched to a gene; V was cut back by 3 bases and J by 4 bases. From germline, CDR1 is MNHNS and CDR2 SASEGT. The CDR3 DNA sequence: TGTGCCAGCAGTGATTTAGTAGCGGGGGGGCATTCAGATACGCAGTATTTT. This sequence encodes CASSDLVAGGHSDTQYF.

This chain links TRBV5-8 with TRBJ2-3; possible D gene TRBD2, 6 bases. Trimming took 0 bases from V and 6 from J, leaving 11 bases between them. The V gene's germline CDR1 is SGHTS and CDR2 YDEGEE. The CDR3 runs 14 residues. The CDR3 reads CASSLEAGRDTQYF. The CDR3 DNA sequence: TGTGCCAGCAGCTTGGAGGCAGGGAGGGATACGCAGTATTTT.

J is TRBJ1-4 and V is TRBV6-6; 7 positions agree with TRBD1. CDR1 is MNHNY and CDR2 is SVGAGI in the germline V gene (reference sequence). This CDR3 has 15 residues. The junction had 5 bases not matched to a gene; V was cut back by 0 bases and J by 7 bases. This CDR3 is CASSYSAGGSEKLFF. In DNA form, the CDR3 reads TGTGCCAGCAGTTACTCGGCAGGGGGTAGTGAAAAACTGTTTTTT.

V gene TRBV11-2 combines with J gene TRBJ2-1, with D tentatively TRBD1 (6 bases). Deletions cut 1 base from V and 2 bases from J, with 9 bases between. The CDR3 spans 15 residues. Germline CDR1 and CDR2: SGHAT and FQNNGV. The CDR3 DNA is TGTGCCAGCAGCTTAGGGGGGCTAACCTACAATGAGCAGTTCTTC. Translation gives CASSLGGLTYNEQFF.

V is TRBV18 and J is TRBJ1-1; 7 positions agree with TRBD1. V dropped 3 bases and J dropped 0; count of bases not matched to a gene: 1. Germline CDR1 and CDR2: KGHSH and LQKENI. This CDR3 has 14 amino acids. CDR3 DNA sequence: TGTGCCAGCTCACCGGGGACAGTGAACACTGAAGCTTTCTTT. It is translated as CASSPGTVNTEAFF.

V and J are TRBV4-3 and TRBJ2-3; D is ambiguous. The V and J ends lost 3 bases and 7 bases respectively, with 5 bases between them. The CDR3 consists of 11 residues. Germline V CDR1 and CDR2: LGHNA, YSLEER. The CDR3 DNA reads as TGCGCCAGCAGCCAGGAGAATACGCAGTATTTT. Protein sequence: CASSQENTQYF.

For this clone: Distinct nucleotide sequences in the sample also encode this CDR3. This chain connects TRBV4-1 to TRBJ1-2; 9 bases match TRBD1. This CDR3 is built from 15 residues. V shed 1 base and J 2 bases; nucleotides not matched to a gene: 2. Germline-derived CDR1 and CDR2 are MGHRA and YSYEKL. This chain's CDR3 is CASSQGTGENYGYTF. Written as DNA, the CDR3 is TGCGCCAGCAGCCAAGGGACAGGGGAAAACTATGGCTACACCTTC.

V gene TRBV6-1 combines with J gene TRBJ1-6; D uncertain. Germline loops: CDR1 MNHNS, CDR2 SASEGT. This CDR3 is 17 amino acids long. The V gene lost 2 bases and the J gene lost 2 bases, with 13 bases spanning the gap. As DNA, the CDR3 is TGTGCCAGCAGTGAATCGGCCAGACATACCTATAATTCACCCCTCCACTTT. Protein: CASSESARHTYNSPLHF.

The V and J genes are TRBV4-2 and TRBJ1-1; D possibly corresponds to TRBD1 (5 bases). The length of the CDR3 is 15 residues. Germline V gene lookup returns CDR1 LGHNA and CDR2 YNFKEQ. Between the trimmed V and J ends, which lost 0 bases and 3 bases, there was a span of 11 bases. CDR3 DNA: TGTGCCAGCAGCCAAGATTCAGGGTTCGACACTGAAGCTTTCTTT. Amino acids: CASSQDSGFDTEAFF.

The chain links TRBV7-3 to TRBJ2-1, with a weak D call TRBD2 (5 bases). V gave up 1 base and J gave up 7 bases, with 11 bases separating them. The length of the CDR3 is 14 residues. CDR1 and CDR2 from the germline V gene are SGHTA and FQGTGA. In nucleotides, the CDR3 is TGTGCCAGCAGCTTAATGGCTAGCTCGAATGAGCAGTTCTTC. It encodes CASSLMASSNEQFF.

This clone came up a few times. The chain uses TRBV4-3 and TRBJ2-3; 8 positions match TRBD2. V gave up 5 bases and J gave up 6 bases; unmatched junction bases: 22. The V gene's germline CDR1 is LGHNA and CDR2 YSLEER. The CDR3 length is 19 residues. Here the CDR3 reads CASSFRPPPLGLDFDTQYF. CDR3 nucleotides: TGCGCCAGCAGCTTCCGACCTCCTCCGCTGGGACTAGACTTTGATACGCAGTATTTT.

The chain joins TRBV27 to TRBJ2-1, with TRBD2 matching over 13 bases. CDR1 MNHEY and CDR2 SMNVEV come from the germline V gene (reference sequence). Unmatched junction bases numbered 7, after V lost 7 bases and J lost 7 bases. CDR3 size: 15 residues. CDR3 nucleotide sequence: TGTGCCAGCAAGCTACTAGCGGGAGGGTCAAATGAGCAGTTCTTC. Encoded protein: CASKLLAGGSNEQFF.

The rearrangement joins TRBV5-1 to TRBJ2-1; 8 nucleotides agree with TRBD1. The CDR3 length is 15 residues. Germline-derived CDR1 and CDR2 are SGHRS and YFSETQ. V was pared by 5 bases and J by 1 base, with 5 bases of the junction left unmatched. Written as DNA, the CDR3 is TGCGCCAGCAGTGCCGGGACAGGATCCTACAATGAGCAGTTCTTC. It translates to CASSAGTGSYNEQFF.

The gene calls are TRBV6-6 and TRBJ2-7, with D perhaps TRBD1 (6 bases). The CDR3 runs to 14 residues. The germline V gene has CDR1 MNHNY and CDR2 SVGAGI (reference sequence). Deletions cut 8 bases from V and 0 bases from J, with 14 bases between. The CDR3 region is CASRRRDTSYEQYF. CDR3 in DNA: TGTGCCAGCCGAAGACGGGACACCTCCTACGAGCAGTACTTC.

This CDR3 reads CASSIRQGSQPQHF. CDR3 coding DNA: TGTGCCAGTAGTATCCGGCAGGGCAGTCAGCCCCAGCATTTT. V gene TRBV19 combines with J gene TRBJ1-5; TRBD1 might be the D (5 bases). Germline V lookup: CDR1 LNHDA, CDR2 SQIVND (reference sequence). Deletions cut 3 bases from V and 6 bases from J, with 12 bases between. This CDR3 comprises 14 residues.

This clone was picked up a small number of times. The V and J genes are TRBV24-1 and TRBJ1-2; TRBD1 agrees at 8 bases. The length of the CDR3 is 14 residues. CDR1 and CDR2 (germline): KGHDR, SFDVKD. V shed 3 bases and J 8 bases; nucleotides not matched to a gene: 7. CDR3 DNA: TGTGCCACCAGTGATACGCGTACAGGGGGAGGCTACACCTTC. Amino acids: CATSDTRTGGGYTF.

The chain is built from TRBV29-1 and TRBJ2-1; 8 nucleotides line up with TRBD2. With V trimmed by 4 bases and J by 3 bases, 8 bases remained unmatched. This CDR3 is 15 amino acids long. Germline values: CDR1 SQVTM, CDR2 ANQGSEA. CDR3 loop: CSVAPFAGGYNEQFF. In DNA form, the CDR3 reads TGCAGCGTTGCCCCTTTCGCGGGGGGCTACAATGAGCAGTTCTTC.